This T cell receptor beta chain appears in the sequencing data of a study of a mutant IDH1 vaccine in newly diagnosed glioma (dated by TCRdb to the early 2020s). About the study as a whole: Vaccination started 4-6 weeks after radiotherapy alone, or was given together with temozolomide cycles in the groups whose treatment included chemotherapy. Of the approximately 34 patients who were treated, about 60% were male and approximately 40% were female, and the mean age was around 40 years. Before enrollment, patients had received standard therapy of radiotherapy alone, temozolomide alone, or radiochemotherapy with temozolomide; most received the combination. Visit V12 was the week-35 safety follow-up and visit V13 was the week-47 end of study. Peripheral blood was drawn at six visits: V03 (baseline), V05, V07, V10, V12 and V13. For exploratory analyses, fewer than 30 treated patients had longitudinal TCRB deep sequencing done wherever samples were available. What the study reported, not specific to this receptor: No apparent relationship was observed between pseudoprogression and alterations in the top peripheral T cell clonotypes detected by TCRB sequencing. Availability determined which PBMC samples were chosen for TCRB deep sequencing. Across multiple MHC alleles, vaccine-induced immune responses were seen in approximately 93% of patients. The authors stated that sample limitations prevented analyses of patient blood samples from being reproduced.

The library was prepared using the immunoSEQ multiplex PCR assay. Rearranged TCR beta chain sequences were amplified with the hsTCRB Kit following the manufacturer's protocol. An Illumina MiSeq was used to sequence the TCRB libraries. The source study handled its data this way. Demultiplexing, trimming and gene mapping were performed with the kit vendor's proprietary platform. Sourced from immuneACCESS, this table was stored by TCRdb with only in-frame sequences that have V and J called. A share of the clones is absent; for the studies checked, an unresolved V gene accounts for under half, and the remainder has no known explanation. That table is the source of V, J and clone size, and D and trimming were worked out from the DNA. This sample has tens of thousands of clones in its table, and roughly four fifths of those were observed once. 5% to 7% of the sample comes from the top ten. As to this clone: Its antigen specificity is not known. No per-base quality is available; no much larger clone lies one base away.

This specimen's time point label, per the study, means: week 35, safety follow-up. Each vaccine dose was 300 ug of a 20-mer mutant IDH1 peptide in Montanide, given subcutaneously with topical imiquimod. Patients were given eight vaccinations, in weeks 1, 3, 5, 7, 11, 15, 19 and 23, which matched visits V03 through V10. All donors had newly diagnosed IDH1-mutant astrocytomas of WHO grade 3 or 4 that showed loss of nuclear ATRX. The samples were drawn from NOA16, a multicentre, single-arm, open-label phase I trial in Germany that tested a mutant IDH1 peptide vaccine in humans for the first time. Genomic DNA for TCRB sequencing was isolated from EDTA blood with the DNeasy Blood and Tissue Kit. This clonotype was sampled from a man aged 35 to 55 with glioma. The sequenced sample was PBMCs, obtained from a glioma patient whose treatment included an IDH1 peptide vaccine.

The sequence in DNA is TGTGCCAGCAGCCCTACCAGGTCAGGACGGGACTATGGCTACACCTTC. Translated, this is CASSPTRSGRDYGYTF. This chain joins TRBV9 to TRBJ1-2; a confident D gene designation cannot be given. From the germline V gene, CDR1 is SGDLS and CDR2 is YYNGEE. The germline ends are 19 bases apart after V is trimmed by 4 bases and J by 3 bases. Including cysteine and phenylalanine, the CDR3 has 16 amino acids. Only the CDR3 region is kept as DNA, spanning 48 bases read in frame from base 1. The full variable domain, with segments outside the CDR3 supplied by the reference TRBV9 and TRBJ1-2 proteins, appears as DSGVTQTPKHLITATGQRVTLRCSPRSGDLSVYWYQQSLDQGLQFLIQYYNGEERAKGNILERFSAQQFPDLHSELNLSSLELGDSALYFCASSPTRSGRDYGYTFGSGTRLTVV.